The 18 T cell receptor beta chains in this list originate from one sample, sequenced in a study of T cell changes during pregnancy in multiple sclerosis. Profiling relied on immunoSEQ multiplex PCR, and the TCRdb table lists in-frame clones only, not all of them. This repertoire shows some 87,000 clones, almost 95% found once; its top ten account for more than 2.5%. The sample here was peripheral blood, taken in the first trimester of pregnancy. These TCRs come from a female donor with multiple sclerosis, enrolled in a pregnancy study.

The gene calls are TRBV15 and TRBJ2-1; D may be TRBD1 (5 bases). Trimming stripped 0 bases from V and 4 bases from J, with 10 bases between. Germline V gene data show CDR1 as LNHNV and CDR2 as YYDKDF (reference sequence). The CDR3 is 15 amino acids. CDR3 amino acids: CATSREQQVYNEQFF. The CDR3 bases are TGTGCCACCAGCAGAGAGCAACAGGTTTACAATGAGCAGTTCTTC.

V usage is TRBV19 and J usage is TRBJ1-4; the D gene is possibly TRBD1 (5 bases). The CDR3 has 17 amino acids. V dropped 3 bases and J dropped 7 bases, with 21 bases sitting between them. The germline V gene has CDR1 LNHDA and CDR2 SQIVND (reference sequence). The CDR3 nucleotides read TGTGCCAGTAGTATTCGGCGCAGGGCCGAGTTTCCTGAAAAACTGTTTTTT. Its protein is CASSIRRRAEFPEKLFF.

This clone was found once. The chain carries TRBV7-9 and TRBJ2-3; TRBD2 matches 10 bases. CDR1 is SEHNR, CDR2 FQNEAQ, per germline (reference sequence). The CDR3 contains 17 residues. The J segment lost 4 bases and the V segment lost 4 bases, leaving 11 bases of the junction unmatched. The CDR3 DNA reads as TGTGCCAGCAGCTACGCGGCTAGCGGGAGTAGGCCAGATACGCAGTATTTT. The encoded protein is CASSYAASGSRPDTQYF.

The genes are TRBV9 and TRBJ2-4, with TRBD2 identical over 7 bases. The CDR3 is 18 amino acids. Per germline, CDR1 SGDLS and CDR2 YYNGEE. Trimming cost V 0 bases and J 0 bases; bases outside gene matches: 9. CDR3 protein: CASSVGEGYGQAKNIQYF. CDR3 DNA sequence: TGTGCCAGCAGCGTAGGGGAGGGGTATGGACAAGCCAAAAACATTCAGTACTTC. Variable domain in full (rest from reference TRBV9 and TRBJ2-4): DSGVTQTPKHLITATGQRVTLRCSPRSGDLSVYWYQQSLDQGLQFLIQYYNGEERAKGNILERFSAQQFPDLHSELNLSSLELGDSALYFCASSVGEGYGQAKNIQYFGAGTRLSVL.

The V call is TRBV27, the J call TRBJ2-1; TRBD2 agrees at 12 bases. The CDR3 length is 15 residues. With V trimmed by 6 bases and J by 4 bases, 4 bases remained unmatched. Germline CDR1 reads MNHEY; CDR2 reads SMNVEV (reference sequence). CDR3 in amino acids: CASSPGTSGYNEQFF. CDR3 bases: TGTGCCAGCAGCCCCGGGACTAGCGGGTACAATGAGCAGTTCTTC.

This chain connects TRBV28 to TRBJ2-5; a possible D gene is TRBD2 (6 bases). CDR3 length: 15 residues. Germline CDR1 MDHEN, CDR2 SYDVKM. V lost 3 bases and J lost 3, with 14 bases in between. In DNA form, the CDR3 reads TGTGCCAGCAGTTTGGGTGGACTACACAAAGAGACCCAGTACTTC. Translation: CASSLGGLHKETQYF.

V usage is TRBV9 and J usage is TRBJ2-7; 7 positions agree with TRBD1. This CDR3 spans 15 amino acids. Germline V gene data show CDR1 as SGDLS and CDR2 as YYNGEE. V lost 4 bases, J lost 1 base, and 8 bases stayed unmatched. CDR3 sequence (DNA): TGTGCCAGCAGCAAATGGACAGGAGATTCCTACGAGCAGTACTTC. Residues: CASSKWTGDSYEQYF.

The chain links TRBV5-1 to TRBJ2-2; TRBD1 aligns across 9 bases. J was trimmed by 1 base and V by 0 bases; bases with no gene match: 7. Germline V gene sequence: CDR1 SGHRS, CDR2 YFSETQ. There are 18 residues in the CDR3. The DNA for the CDR3 is TGCGCCAGCAGCTTGGCGGGACAGGGTCCGAAGAACACCGGGGAGCTGTTTTTT. It specifies CASSLAGQGPKNTGELFF.

This chain joins TRBV7-9 and TRBJ2-1; tentative D call: TRBD1 (6 bases). Germline CDR1 SEHNR, CDR2 FQNEAQ (reference sequence). The CDR3 extends over 14 amino acids. V lost 1 base to trimming and J lost 7 bases, with 11 bases between them. CDR3: CASSLDRVGNEQFF. In nucleotides, the CDR3 is TGTGCCAGCAGCTTAGACAGGGTCGGGAATGAGCAGTTCTTC.

V is TRBV30 and J is TRBJ2-3; 13 nucleotides line up with TRBD2. This CDR3 comprises 14 residues. Germline V gene data show CDR1 as GTSNPN and CDR2 as SVGIG (reference sequence). Trimming took 3 bases from V and 10 from J; bases not matched to a gene: 7. The CDR3 protein is CAWRAGTSGASQYF. CDR3 nucleotide sequence: TGTGCCTGGAGGGCCGGGACTAGCGGGGCTTCGCAGTATTTT.

CDR3 loop: CASSIRHRVGLAGFQETQYF. DNA of the CDR3: TGTGCCAGTAGTATTAGGCACAGGGTGGGACTAGCGGGTTTCCAAGAGACCCAGTACTTC. The chain couples TRBV19 to TRBJ2-5, with 12 nucleotides matching TRBD2. Germline CDR1 LNHDA, CDR2 SQIVND (reference sequence). This CDR3 has 20 amino acids. After removal of 3 bases from V and 1 base from J, the junction contained 15 bases not matched to a gene. Supplemented by reference TRBV19 and TRBJ2-5, the full variable domain reads DGGITQSPKYLFRKEGQNVTLSCEQNLNHDAMYWYRQDPGQGLRLIYYSQIVNDFQKGDIAEGYSVSREKKESFPLTVTSAQKNPTAFYLCASSIRHRVGLAGFQETQYFGPGTRLLVL.

The chain couples TRBV5-1 to TRBJ2-1; TRBD1 might be the D (5 bases). CDR1 is SGHRS, CDR2 YFSETQ, per germline. This CDR3 has 17 amino acids. V was pared by 0 bases and J by 0 bases, with 13 bases between. CDR3: CASSLALGATSYNEQFF. As DNA, the CDR3 is TGCGCCAGCAGCTTGGCCCTAGGGGCCACCTCCTACAATGAGCAGTTCTTC.

The rearrangement joins TRBV1 to TRBJ2-7; no check of the table's D call, TRBD2, against the DNA was made. TRBV1 is a known pseudogene. The CDR3 length is 16 residues. CDR3 protein: CTSSQDSGLHTYEQYF. CDR3 in DNA: TGCACCAGCAGCCAAGATTCGGGACTGCACACTTACGAGCAGTACTTC.

The V and J genes are TRBV7-6 and TRBJ2-1, with TRBD2 matching 7 bases. Germline V CDR1 and CDR2: SGHVS, FNYEAQ. The J segment lost 8 bases and the V segment lost 1 base, leaving 5 bases of the junction unmatched. CDR3 length equals 14 residues. CDR3 sequence: CASSLVAGGDEQFF. CDR3 bases: TGTGCCAGCAGCTTAGTAGCGGGCGGCGATGAGCAGTTCTTC.

The chain employs TRBV7-9 and TRBJ2-5, with 8 bases fitting TRBD1. The ends lost 4 bases at V and 4 bases at J; junction bases unmatched: 8. In germline, CDR1 is SEHNR, CDR2 FQNEAQ (reference sequence). CDR3 length equals 15 residues. The CDR3 bases are TGTGCCAGCAGCTCTTGGACAGGGAGGCGAGAGACCCAGTACTTC. Residues: CASSSWTGRRETQYF.

The chain has TRBV5-1 and TRBJ2-7; TRBD1 matches 7 bases. The CDR3 length is 17 residues. The germline V gene encodes CDR1 SGHRS and CDR2 YFSETQ. With V trimmed by 2 bases and J by 0 bases, 11 bases remained unmatched. CDR3 residues: CASSFSPGTVVSYEQYF. CDR3 nucleotides: TGCGCCAGCAGCTTTTCCCCCGGGACAGTCGTCTCCTACGAGCAGTACTTC.

The V and J genes are TRBV14 and TRBJ2-1, with 13 bases matching TRBD2. Trimming took 5 bases from V and 5 from J; bases not matched to a gene: 6. This CDR3 comprises 16 residues. CDR1 and CDR2 (germline): SGHDN, FVKESK. CDR3 bases: TGTGCCAGCAGCGGGACTAGCGGGATAGCCCACAATGAGCAGTTCTTC. This gives the protein CASSGTSGIAHNEQFF.

The CDR3 protein is CASSQDLGTGHYGYTF. CDR3 coding DNA: TGCGCCAGCAGCCAAGATCTAGGGACAGGGCACTATGGCTACACCTTC. This chain links TRBV4-3 with TRBJ1-2, with 9 bases that match TRBD1. Germline CDR1 and CDR2: LGHNA and YSLEER. This CDR3 is 16 amino acids long. V trimming: 0 bases; J trimming: 3 bases; junction bases outside the gene matches: 5.